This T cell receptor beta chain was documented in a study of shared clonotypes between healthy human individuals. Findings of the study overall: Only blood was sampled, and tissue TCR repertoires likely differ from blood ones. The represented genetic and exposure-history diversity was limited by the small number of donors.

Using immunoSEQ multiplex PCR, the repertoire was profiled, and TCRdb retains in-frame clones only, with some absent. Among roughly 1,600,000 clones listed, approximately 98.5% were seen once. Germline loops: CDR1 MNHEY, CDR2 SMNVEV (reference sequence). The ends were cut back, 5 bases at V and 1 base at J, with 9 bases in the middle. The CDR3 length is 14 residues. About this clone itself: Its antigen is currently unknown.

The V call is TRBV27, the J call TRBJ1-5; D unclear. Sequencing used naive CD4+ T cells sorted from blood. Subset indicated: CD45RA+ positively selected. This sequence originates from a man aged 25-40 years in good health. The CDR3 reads CASSAVTSNQPQHF. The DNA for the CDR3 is TGTGCCAGCAGTGCTGTTACCAGCAATCAGCCCCAGCATTTT.